The present entry profiles one T cell receptor (beta chain) with its context. How the authors handled the data: It was from reference gene primer amplification that nucleated cell counts were estimated. The assay was immunoSEQ multiplex PCR, and TCRdb's table has in-frame clones only and misses some. D and trimming come from the DNA, and the V and J calls and clone size come from that table. The sample lists roughly 500,000 clones; roughly 89% were seen once. Patients from Seattle were sampled longitudinally, starting during active infection. Per the germline V gene, CDR1 is LGHNA and CDR2 is YNFKEQ. V dropped 4 bases and J dropped 0; count of bases not matched to a gene: 5. This CDR3 is 15 amino acids long. The source of the sample is a study of blood T cell repertoires in COVID-19. About the study: Sites in the United States, Italy and Spain provided acute and convalescent COVID-19 samples. PBMCs, B-cell-depleted T cells, or T cells provided the cDNA or gDNA that made up the material.

The TCR sequence derives from a man younger than 30 with COVID-19, enrolled during active disease. Sequenced material: peripheral blood. The V call is TRBV4-2, the J call TRBJ2-7; TRBD1 aligns across 8 bases. CDR3 nucleotides: TGTGCCAGCAGCCCGGGAACAGGGGGCTCCTACGAGCAGTACTTC. Its protein is CASSPGTGGSYEQYF.